The clone carrying this TCR beta chain showed up just a few times. This sample stems from a study of T-cell memory formation after mild COVID-19. TCRdb reprocessed the 5' RACE reads via MiXCR and lists one record per CDR3 protein. The sample gives about half a million distinct CDR3 sequences, 15% to 20% of which show up once; more than 9% is in the top ten. This CDR3 is built from 14 residues. J gave up 6 bases and V 1 base, and 2 bases lay outside the gene matches. Sequencing input: PBMCs or a T cell subset sorted from them (not recorded which). This TCR was recovered from an adult woman who had mild COVID-19 (a few samples of this study predate the infection). Cell type and time point are not known. This chain uses TRBV12-3 or TRBV12-4 with TRBJ2-2; TRBD2 matches 7 bases. This CDR3 is CASSLGRGAGELFF. In DNA, the CDR3 is TGTGCCAGCAGTTTAGGACGGGGGGCCGGGGAGCTGTTTTTT.